This T cell receptor beta chain was captured in a study of blood T cell repertoires in COVID-19. Overall study: Samples of COVID-19 (acute and convalescent) were obtained from the United States, Italy and Spain. The cDNA or gDNA used as material had been derived from T cells, B-cell-depleted T cells, or PBMCs.

The CDR3 extends over 14 amino acids. The germline V gene encodes CDR1 SGHRS and CDR2 YFSETQ. The V segment lost 5 bases and the J segment 5 bases; nucleotides outside the gene matches: 8. As handled by the study authors: Reference gene primers were amplified, and this amplification served to estimate nucleated cell counts. The assay was immunoSEQ multiplex PCR, and TCRdb's table has in-frame clones only and misses some. That table is the source of V, J and clone size, and D and trimming were worked out from the DNA. The profile shows tens of thousands of clones, over 80% of them singletons. This receptor was obtained from a man aged 45-65 years with active COVID-19. The chain combines TRBV5-1 with TRBJ1-1, with 8 bases identical to TRBD1. Sequencing was performed on peripheral blood. In nucleotides, the CDR3 is TGCGCCAGCAGAACCACAGGGGGAGGGACTGAAGCTTTCTTT. Its translation: CASRTTGGGTEAFF.